This record looks at one T cell receptor beta chain sequence and its context. Its antigen is unknown. Other DNA sequences in the sample encode the same CDR3. The CDR3 sequence is 13 residues long. CDR1 SEHNR and CDR2 FQNEAQ come from the germline V gene (reference sequence). V was shortened by 4 bases and J by 2 bases, with 6 bases between the two germline ends. Naive CD8 cells, CD45RO-negative and positively selected for CCR7, excluded terminally differentiated effector memory CD45RA+ cells. This sample is drawn from a study of shared clonotypes between healthy human individuals. General observations from the study: Memory subsets had estimated richness that was generally smaller than that of naive subsets.

Each cell subset's genomic DNA was divided evenly among several immunoSEQ plates. Each PCR replicate from the sorted subsets contained about 200 ng DNA, which is about 30,000 T cell genomes. Sequencing used immunoSEQ multiplex PCR; TCRdb keeps in-frame clones, though not all of them. The profile shows hundreds of thousands of clones, 80% to 95% of them singletons. The chain recombines TRBV7-9 with TRBJ1-3; no definite D call. Source material: naive CD8+ T cells sorted from blood. This TCR was recovered from a man in his thirties or forties in good health. In nucleotides, the CDR3 is TGTGCCAGCAGCTCTGGGACTGGAAACACCATATATTTT. Residues: CASSSGTGNTIYF.